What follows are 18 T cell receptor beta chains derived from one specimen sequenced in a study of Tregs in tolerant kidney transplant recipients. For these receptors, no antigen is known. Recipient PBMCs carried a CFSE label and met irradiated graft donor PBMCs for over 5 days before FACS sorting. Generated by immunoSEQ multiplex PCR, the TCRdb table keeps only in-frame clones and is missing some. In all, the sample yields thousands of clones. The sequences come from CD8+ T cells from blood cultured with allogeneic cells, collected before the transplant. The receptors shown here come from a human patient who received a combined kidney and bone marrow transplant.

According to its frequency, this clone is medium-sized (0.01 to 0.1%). Partial CDR3 DNA: TGCAGTGCCACGACGGGCACCGGGGAG. Residues: CSATTGTGE. The complete CDR3 reads CSATTGTGELFF. J is TRBJ2-2 and V is TRBV20-1; no clear D. The read finishes 3 residues shy of the CDR3 end, and the germline J gene is used to complete it. This CDR3 is 12 amino acids long. Trimming stripped 6 bases from V and 4 bases from J, with 9 bases between. Germline values: CDR1 DFQATT, CDR2 SNEGSKA (reference sequence).

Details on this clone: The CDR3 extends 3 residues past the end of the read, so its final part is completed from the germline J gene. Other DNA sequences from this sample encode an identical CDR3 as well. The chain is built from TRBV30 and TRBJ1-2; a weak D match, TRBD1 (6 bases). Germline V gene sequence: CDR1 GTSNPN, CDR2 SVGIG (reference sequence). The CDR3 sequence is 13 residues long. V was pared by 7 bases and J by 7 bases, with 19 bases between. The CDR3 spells CASHAEGESGYTF. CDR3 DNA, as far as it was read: TGTGCCTCTCACGCCGAGGGGGAGTCTGGC.

The CDR3 here is CASKESRDTQYF. The part of the CDR3 DNA that was read is TGTGCCAGCAAAGAGTCCCGGGATACG. The J gene is TRBJ2-3, the V gene TRBV6-2 or TRBV6-3; D remains ambiguous. The observed sequence ends 3 residues before the CDR3 terminus, with the missing tail filled in from the germline J gene. The CDR3 runs 12 residues. Germline CDR1 and CDR2: MNHEY and SVGEGT. V gave up 7 bases and J gave up 6 bases, with 11 bases separating them.

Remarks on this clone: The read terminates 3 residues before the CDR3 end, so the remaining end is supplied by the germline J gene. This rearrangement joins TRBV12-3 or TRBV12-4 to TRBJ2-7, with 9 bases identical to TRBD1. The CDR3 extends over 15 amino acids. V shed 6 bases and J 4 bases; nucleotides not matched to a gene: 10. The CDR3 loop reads CASSSPGTGRYEQYF. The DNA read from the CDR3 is TGTGCCAGCAGCTCCCCCGGGACAGGGAGGTACGAG.

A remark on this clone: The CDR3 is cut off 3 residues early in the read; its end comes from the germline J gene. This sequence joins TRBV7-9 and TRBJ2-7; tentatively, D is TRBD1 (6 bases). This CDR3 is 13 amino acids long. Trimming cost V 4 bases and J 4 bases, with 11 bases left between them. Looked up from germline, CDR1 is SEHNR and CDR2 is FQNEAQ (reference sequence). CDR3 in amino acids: CASSSGTSYEQYF. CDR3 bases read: TGTGCCAGCAGCTCCGGGACATCATACGAG.

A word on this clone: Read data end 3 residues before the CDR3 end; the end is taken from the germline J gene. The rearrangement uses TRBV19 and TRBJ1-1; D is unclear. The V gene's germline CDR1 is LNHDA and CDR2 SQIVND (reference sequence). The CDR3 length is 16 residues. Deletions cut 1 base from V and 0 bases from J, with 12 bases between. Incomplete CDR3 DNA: TGTGCCAGTAGTATAGGGGCAGTAGGTATGAACACTGAA. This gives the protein CASSIGAVGMNTE. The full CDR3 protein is CASSIGAVGMNTEAFF.

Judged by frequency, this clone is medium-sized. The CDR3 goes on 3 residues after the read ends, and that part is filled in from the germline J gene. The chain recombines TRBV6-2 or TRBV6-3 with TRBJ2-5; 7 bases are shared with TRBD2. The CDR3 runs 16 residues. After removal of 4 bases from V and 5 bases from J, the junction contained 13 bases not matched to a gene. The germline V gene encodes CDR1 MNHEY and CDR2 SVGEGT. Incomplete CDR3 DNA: TGTGCCAGCAGTTCGGGACTACTTACCCCGTACGAGACC. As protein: CASSSGLLTPYET. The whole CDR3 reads CASSSGLLTPYETQYF.

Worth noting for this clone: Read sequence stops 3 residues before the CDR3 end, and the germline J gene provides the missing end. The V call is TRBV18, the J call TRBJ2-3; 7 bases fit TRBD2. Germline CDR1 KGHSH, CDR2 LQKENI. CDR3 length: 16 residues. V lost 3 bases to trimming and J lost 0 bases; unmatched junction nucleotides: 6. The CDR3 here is CASSPLGLVSTDTQYF. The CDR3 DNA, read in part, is TGTGCCAGCTCACCCCTCGGACTAGTTAGCACAGATACG.

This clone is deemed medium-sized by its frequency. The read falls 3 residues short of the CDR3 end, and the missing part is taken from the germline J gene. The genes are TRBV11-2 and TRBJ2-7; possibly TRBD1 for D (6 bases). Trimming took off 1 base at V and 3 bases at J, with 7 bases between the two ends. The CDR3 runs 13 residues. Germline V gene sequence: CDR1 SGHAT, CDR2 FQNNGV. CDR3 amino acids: CASSLGTDYEQYF. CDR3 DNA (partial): TGTGCCAGCAGCTTAGGGACAGACTACGAG.

Incomplete CDR3 DNA: TGTGCCAGCAGCGCCTGGGACAGTAGGGACGAAAAA. Amino acid sequence: CASSAWDSRDEK. The CDR3 in full is CASSAWDSRDEKLFF. The V call is TRBV9, the J call TRBJ1-4, with 7 bases lining up with TRBD1. Sequencing ends 3 residues short of the CDR3 end; the germline J gene provides the rest. V lost 3 bases to trimming and J lost 8 bases; unmatched junction nucleotides: 10. This CDR3 region has 15 residues. Germline CDR1 SGDLS, CDR2 YYNGEE.

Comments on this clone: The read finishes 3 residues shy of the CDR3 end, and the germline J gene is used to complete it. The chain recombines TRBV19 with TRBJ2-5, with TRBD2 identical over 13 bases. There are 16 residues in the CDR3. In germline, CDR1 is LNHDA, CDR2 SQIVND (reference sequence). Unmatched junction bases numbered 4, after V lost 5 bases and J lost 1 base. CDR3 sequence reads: CASSRRLAGGQETQYF. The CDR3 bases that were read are TGTGCCAGTAGTCGACGACTAGCGGGAGGCCAAGAGACC.

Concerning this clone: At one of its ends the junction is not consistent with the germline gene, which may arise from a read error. The sequenced part of the CDR3 DNA is TGCGCCAGCAGCCAAGGACAGGGGTCCTACGAG. Translated, it gives CASSQGQGSYE. From start to end, the CDR3 is CASSQGQGSYEQYF. The V gene is TRBV4-2, the J gene TRBJ2-7; the match to TRBD1 covers 9 bases. The DNA ends 3 residues before the CDR3 does, and the rest of the CDR3 is filled in from the germline J gene. CDR3 length: 14 amino acids. Germline CDR1 and CDR2: LGHNA and YNFKEQ.

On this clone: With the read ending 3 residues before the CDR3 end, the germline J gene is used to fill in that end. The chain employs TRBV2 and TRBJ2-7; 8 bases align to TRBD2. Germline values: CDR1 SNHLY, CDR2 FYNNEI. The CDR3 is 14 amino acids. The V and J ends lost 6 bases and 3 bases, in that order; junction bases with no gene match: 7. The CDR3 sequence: CASRVPAGGYEQYF. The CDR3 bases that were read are TGTGCCAGCAGAGTACCGGCGGGAGGCTACGAG. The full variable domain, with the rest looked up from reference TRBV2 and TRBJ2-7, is EPEVTQTPSHQVTQMGQEVILRCVPISNHLYFYWYRQILGQKVEFLVSFYNNEISEKSEIFDDQFSVERPDGSNFTLKIRSTKLEDSAMYFCASRVPAGGYEQYFGPGTRLTVT.

The sequenced part of the CDR3 DNA is TGTGCCAGCAGCCTACCCGACTGGGACAGGGAAGATCAGCCC. Amino acids: CASSLPDWDREDQP. The full-length CDR3 reads as CASSLPDWDREDQPQHF. The rearrangement uses TRBV6-2 or TRBV6-3 and TRBJ1-5; TRBD1 matches at 9 bases. Coverage ceases 3 residues before the CDR3 finishes, and the germline J gene fills in the end. The V and J ends lost 6 bases and 5 bases, in that order; junction bases with no gene match: 14. The CDR3 is 17 residues long. Germline assignment: CDR1 MNHEY and CDR2 SVGEGT.

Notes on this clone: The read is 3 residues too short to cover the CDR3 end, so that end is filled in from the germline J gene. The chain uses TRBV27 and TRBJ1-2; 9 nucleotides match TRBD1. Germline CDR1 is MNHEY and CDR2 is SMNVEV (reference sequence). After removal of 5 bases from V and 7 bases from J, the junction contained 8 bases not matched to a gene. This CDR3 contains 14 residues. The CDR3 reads CASSTQTGGSGYTF. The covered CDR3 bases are TGTGCCAGCAGTACGCAAACAGGGGGCAGTGGC.

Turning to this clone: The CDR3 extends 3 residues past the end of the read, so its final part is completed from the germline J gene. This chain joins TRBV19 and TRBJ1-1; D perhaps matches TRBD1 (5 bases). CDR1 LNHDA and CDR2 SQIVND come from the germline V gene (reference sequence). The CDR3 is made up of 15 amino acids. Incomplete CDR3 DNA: TGTGCCAGTAGTGCCGGGACTAGGGGATTCAATGAG. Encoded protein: CASSAGTRGFNE. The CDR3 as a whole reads CASSAGTRGFNEAFF.

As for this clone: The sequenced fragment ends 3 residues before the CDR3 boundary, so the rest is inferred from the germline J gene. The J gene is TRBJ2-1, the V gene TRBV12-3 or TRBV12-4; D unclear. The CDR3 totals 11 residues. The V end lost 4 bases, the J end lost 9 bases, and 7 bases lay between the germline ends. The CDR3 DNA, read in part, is TGTGCCAGCAGTTCAATCAGTGAG. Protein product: CASSSISE. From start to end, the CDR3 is CASSSISEQFF.

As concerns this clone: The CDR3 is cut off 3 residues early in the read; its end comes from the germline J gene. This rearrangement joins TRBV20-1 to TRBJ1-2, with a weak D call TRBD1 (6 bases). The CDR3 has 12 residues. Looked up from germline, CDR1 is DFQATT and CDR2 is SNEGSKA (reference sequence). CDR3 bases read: TGCAGTGCAGCTGACAGGTACCTAGGC. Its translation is CSAADRYLG. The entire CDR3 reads CSAADRYLGYTF.